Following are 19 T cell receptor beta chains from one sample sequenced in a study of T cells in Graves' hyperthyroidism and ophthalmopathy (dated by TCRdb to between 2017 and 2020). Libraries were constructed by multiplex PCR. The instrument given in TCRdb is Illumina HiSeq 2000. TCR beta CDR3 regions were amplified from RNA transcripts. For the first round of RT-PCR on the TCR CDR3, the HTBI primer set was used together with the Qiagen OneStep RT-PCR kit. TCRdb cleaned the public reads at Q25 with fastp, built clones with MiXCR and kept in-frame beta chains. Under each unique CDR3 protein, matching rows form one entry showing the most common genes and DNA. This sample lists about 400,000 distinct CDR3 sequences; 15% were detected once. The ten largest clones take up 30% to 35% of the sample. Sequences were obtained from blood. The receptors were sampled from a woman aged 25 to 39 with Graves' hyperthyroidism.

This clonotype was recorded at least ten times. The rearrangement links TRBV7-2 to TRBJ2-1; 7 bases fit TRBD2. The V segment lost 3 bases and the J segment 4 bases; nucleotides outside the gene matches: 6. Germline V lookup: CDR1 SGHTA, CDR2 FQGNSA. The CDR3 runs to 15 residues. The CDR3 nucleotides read TGTGCCAGCAGCTTCGGCGGGAGTTTTTACAATGAGCAGTTCTTC. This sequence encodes CASSFGGSFYNEQFF.

The CDR3 DNA reads TGTGCCACCAGCAGAGGAATTTTGGGCTCGGGGGAGCTGTTTTTT. Protein: CATSRGILGSGELFF. The chain couples TRBV15 to TRBJ2-2, with D hard to call. Trimming stripped 1 base from V and 8 bases from J, with 14 bases between. CDR1 is LNHNV and CDR2 is YYDKDF in the germline V gene (reference sequence). The CDR3 has 15 amino acids.

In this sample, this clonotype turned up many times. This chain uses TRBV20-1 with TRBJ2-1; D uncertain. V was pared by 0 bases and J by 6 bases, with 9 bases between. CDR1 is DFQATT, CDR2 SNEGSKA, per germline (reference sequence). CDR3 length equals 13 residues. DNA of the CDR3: TGCAGTGCTAGAGAGGGCAGTATCAATGAGCAGTTCTTC. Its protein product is CSAREGSINEQFF.

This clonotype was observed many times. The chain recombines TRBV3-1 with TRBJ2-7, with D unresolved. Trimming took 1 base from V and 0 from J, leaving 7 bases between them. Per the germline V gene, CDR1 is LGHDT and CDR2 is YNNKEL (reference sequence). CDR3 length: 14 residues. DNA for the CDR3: TGTGCCAGCAGCCAAGGGATTAGCTCCTACGAGCAGTACTTC. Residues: CASSQGISSYEQYF.

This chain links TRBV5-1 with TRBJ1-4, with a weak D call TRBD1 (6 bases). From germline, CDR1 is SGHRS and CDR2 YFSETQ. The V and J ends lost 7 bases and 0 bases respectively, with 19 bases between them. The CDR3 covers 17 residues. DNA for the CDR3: TGCGCCAGCTGCATCCCAAAGGGGGTTGCAACTAATGAAAAACTGTTTTTT. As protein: CASCIPKGVATNEKLFF. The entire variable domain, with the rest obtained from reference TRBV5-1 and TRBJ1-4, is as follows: KAGVTQTPRYLIKTRGQQVTLSCSPISGHRSVSWYQQTPGQGLQFLFEYFSETQRNKGNFPGRFSGRQFSNSRSEMNVSTLELGDSALYLCASCIPKGVATNEKLFFGSGTQLSVL.

The chain's CDR3 is CASLSPSGVGGGETQYF. CDR3 sequence (DNA): TGTGCCAGCCTCTCCCCCAGCGGAGTGGGGGGGGGGGAGACCCAGTACTTC. The V call is TRBV2, the J call TRBJ2-5; 7 nucleotides align to TRBD2. Germline loops: CDR1 SNHLY, CDR2 FYNNEI. This CDR3 comprises 17 residues. J lost 5 bases, V lost 8 bases, and 20 bases had no gene match. The full variable domain, in which reference TRBV2 and TRBJ2-5 provide the parts outside the CDR3, is EPEVTQTPSHQVTQMGQEVILRCVPISNHLYFYWYRQILGQKVEFLVSFYNNEISEKSEIFDDQFSVERPDGSNFTLKIRSTKLEDSAMYFCASLSPSGVGGGETQYFGPGTRLLVL.

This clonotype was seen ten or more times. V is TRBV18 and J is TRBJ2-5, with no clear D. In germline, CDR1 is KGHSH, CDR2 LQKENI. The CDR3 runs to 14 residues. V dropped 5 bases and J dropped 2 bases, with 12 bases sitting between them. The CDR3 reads CASSSRHGQETQYF. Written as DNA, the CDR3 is TGTGCCAGCTCATCTCGACACGGACAAGAGACCCAGTACTTC.

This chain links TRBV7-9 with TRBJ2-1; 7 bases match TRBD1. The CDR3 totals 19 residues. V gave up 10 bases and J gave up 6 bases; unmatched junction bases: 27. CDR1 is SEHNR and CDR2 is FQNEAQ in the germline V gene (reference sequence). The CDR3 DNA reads TGTGCCACCGACGGGGCAGGGGGAAGGAAGGAGTTCCCTTTCAATGAGCAGTTCTTC. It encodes CATDGAGGRKEFPFNEQFF. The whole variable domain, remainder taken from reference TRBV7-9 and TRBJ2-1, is DTGVSQNPRHKITKRGQNVTFRCDPISEHNRLYWYRQTLGQGPEFLTYFQNEAQLEKSRLLSDRFSAERPKGSFSTLEIQRTEQGDSAMYLCATDGAGGRKEFPFNEQFFGPGTRLTVL.

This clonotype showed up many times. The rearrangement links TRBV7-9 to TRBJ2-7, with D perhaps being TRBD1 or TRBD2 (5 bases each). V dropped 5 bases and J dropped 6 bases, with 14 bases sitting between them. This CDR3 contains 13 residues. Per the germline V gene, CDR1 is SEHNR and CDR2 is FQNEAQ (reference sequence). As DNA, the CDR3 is TGTGCCAGCAGCGAAAATGGGGGAGCCGAGCAGTACTTC. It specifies CASSENGGAEQYF.

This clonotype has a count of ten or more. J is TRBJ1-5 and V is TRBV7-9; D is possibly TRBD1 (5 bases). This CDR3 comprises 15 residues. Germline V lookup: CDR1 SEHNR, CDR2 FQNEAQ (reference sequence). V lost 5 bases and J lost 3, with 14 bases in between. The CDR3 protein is CASSPTTATNQPQHF. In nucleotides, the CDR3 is TGTGCCAGCAGCCCAACGACAGCGACCAATCAGCCCCAGCATTTT.

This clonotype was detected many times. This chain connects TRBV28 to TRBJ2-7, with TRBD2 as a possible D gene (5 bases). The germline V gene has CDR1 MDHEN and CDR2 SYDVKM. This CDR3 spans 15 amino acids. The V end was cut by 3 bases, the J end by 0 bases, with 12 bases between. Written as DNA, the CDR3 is TGTGCCAGCAGTTTGAGCGGAGGTTCCTCCTACGAGCAGTACTTC. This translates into CASSLSGGSSYEQYF. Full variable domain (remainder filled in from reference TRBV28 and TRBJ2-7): DVKVTQSSRYLVKRTGEKVFLECVQDMDHENMFWYRQDPGLGLRLIYFSYDVKMKEKGDIPEGYSVSREKKERFSLILESASTNQTSMYLCASSLSGGSSYEQYFGPGTRLTVT.

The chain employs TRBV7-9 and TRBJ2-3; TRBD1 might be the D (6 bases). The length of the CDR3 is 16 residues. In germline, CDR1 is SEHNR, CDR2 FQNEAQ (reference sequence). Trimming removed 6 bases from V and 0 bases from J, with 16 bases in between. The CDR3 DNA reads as TGTGCCAGCAGGCAGGGGTCAGGGATTAGCACAGATACGCAGTATTTT. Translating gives CASRQGSGISTDTQYF.

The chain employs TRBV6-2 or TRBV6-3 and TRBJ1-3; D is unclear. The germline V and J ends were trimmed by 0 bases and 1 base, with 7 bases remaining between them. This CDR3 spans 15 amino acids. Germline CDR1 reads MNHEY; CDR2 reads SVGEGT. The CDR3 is CASSYSMTSGNTIYF. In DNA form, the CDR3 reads TGTGCCAGCAGTTACTCGATGACTTCTGGAAACACCATATATTTT.

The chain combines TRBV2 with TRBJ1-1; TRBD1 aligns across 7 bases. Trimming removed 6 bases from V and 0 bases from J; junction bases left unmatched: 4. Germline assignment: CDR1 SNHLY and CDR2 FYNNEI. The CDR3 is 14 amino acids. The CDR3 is CASRAGTVNTEAFF. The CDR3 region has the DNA TGTGCCAGCAGGGCCGGGACAGTGAACACTGAAGCTTTCTTT.

CDR3 sequence (DNA): TGTGCCAGCAGTCCCCGACAGGACAATCAGCCCCAGCATTTT. Amino acid sequence: CASSPRQDNQPQHF. V usage is TRBV28 and J usage is TRBJ1-5; D is possibly TRBD1 (6 bases). The V gene lost 5 bases and the J gene lost 3 bases, with 11 bases spanning the gap. The germline V gene has CDR1 MDHEN and CDR2 SYDVKM. The CDR3 is 14 residues long. Filled out from reference TRBV28 and TRBJ1-5, the complete variable domain reads DVKVTQSSRYLVKRTGEKVFLECVQDMDHENMFWYRQDPGLGLRLIYFSYDVKMKEKGDIPEGYSVSREKKERFSLILESASTNQTSMYLCASSPRQDNQPQHFGDGTRLSIL.

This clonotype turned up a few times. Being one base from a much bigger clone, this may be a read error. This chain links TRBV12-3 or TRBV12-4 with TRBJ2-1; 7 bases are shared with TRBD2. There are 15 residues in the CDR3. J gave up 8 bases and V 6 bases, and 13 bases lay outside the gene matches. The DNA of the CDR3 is TGTGCCAGCAGGAAGTCTGGCGGGAGTAGCTATGAGCAGTTCTTC. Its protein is CASRKSGGSSYEQFF.

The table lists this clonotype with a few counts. Here the CDR3 DNA reads TGTGCCAGCTCCTACGCCGGGGAGCTGTTTTTT. It codes for CASSYAGELFF. The chain recombines TRBV4-2 with TRBJ2-2; no reliable D call. V was clipped by 8 bases and J by 6 bases, with 7 bases between them. Germline V CDR1 and CDR2: LGHNA, YNFKEQ. The CDR3 is 11 amino acids.

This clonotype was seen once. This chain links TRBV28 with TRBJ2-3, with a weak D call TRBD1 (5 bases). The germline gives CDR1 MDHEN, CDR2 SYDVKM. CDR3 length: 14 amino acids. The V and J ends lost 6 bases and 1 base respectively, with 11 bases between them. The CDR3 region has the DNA TGTGCCAGCAGCCTCGAGACAGGCACAGATACGCAGTATTTT. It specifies CASSLETGTDTQYF.

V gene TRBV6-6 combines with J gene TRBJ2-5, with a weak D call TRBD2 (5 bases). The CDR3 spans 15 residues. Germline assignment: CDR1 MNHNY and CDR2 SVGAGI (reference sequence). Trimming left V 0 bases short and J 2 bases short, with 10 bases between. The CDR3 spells CASSYSWTPQETQYF. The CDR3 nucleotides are TGTGCCAGCAGTTACTCCTGGACTCCTCAAGAGACCCAGTACTTC.